The TCR beta chain described here comes from a study of beta chain features in type 1 diabetes. As for the study in general: Healthy donors resembled patients in age, gender and cell yields. Study-level findings and limits: Healthy donors had naive, central memory and Treg TCRB repertoires that appeared less similar than those seen among patients. In all four CD4+ subsets, TCRB CDR3 length was significantly, moderately reduced in type 1 diabetes.

Purity above 95% was achieved in all sorted populations. In the case of this clone: Its antigen remains unidentified.

Germline assignment: CDR1 SGHDT and CDR2 YYEEEE. Trimming took off 9 bases at V and 1 base at J, with 19 bases between the two ends. The CDR3 contains 15 residues. Expressed TCRB transcripts were sequenced after all isolated RNA was converted to cDNA. Some 3.3 million reads per sample on average were obtained from naive, central memory and regulatory T cell samples. Sequenced by immunoSEQ multiplex PCR; TCRdb stores in-frame clones only, minus some. The sample contains hundreds of thousands of clones, over 12% of which appear only once. The chain couples TRBV5-6 to TRBJ1-1; no clear D gene. The source is a man in his late teens or twenties with type 1 diabetes. The material sequenced was naive CD4+ T cells from blood. DNA of the CDR3: TGTGCCACCCGTAGTACAGCCCGCGGGAACACTGAAGCTTTCTTT. Translated: CATRSTARGNTEAFF.